This TCR beta chain derives from a study of blood T cell repertoires in COVID-19. The CDR3 has 14 amino acids. Germline loops: CDR1 SGHRS, CDR2 YFSETQ. Trimming left V 0 bases short and J 2 bases short, with 9 bases between. In the authors' methods: Amplification of reference gene primers was used by the study to estimate nucleated cell counts. Produced via immunoSEQ multiplex PCR; TCRdb's table is partial and in-frame only. D and trimming come from the DNA, and the V and J calls and clone size come from that table. The sample holds 100,000 to 150,000 clones, around 89% seen once. The chain carries TRBV5-1 and TRBJ2-7; D call uncertain. The sequenced sample was peripheral blood. The clonotype was recovered from a human donor in a cohort sampled during active COVID-19. The CDR3 DNA sequence: TGCGCCAGCAGCTTGGGTCAGGCCACCTACGAGCAGTACTTC. As protein: CASSLGQATYEQYF.